This TCR beta chain emerged from a study of blood T cell repertoires in COVID-19. The V gene lost 10 bases and the J gene lost 2 bases, with 8 bases spanning the gap. The germline CDR1 and CDR2 sequences are ENHRY and SYGVKD. The CDR3 is 11 amino acids. It was during active infection that Seattle patients were enrolled and then longitudinally followed. TCRdb keeps only in-frame clones here, not all; method: immunoSEQ multiplex PCR. The data contain 250,000 to 350,000 clones, 70% to 85% of them singletons. The rearrangement uses TRBV10-3 and TRBJ2-5, with no clear D. The clonotype comes from a human donor with COVID-19, enrolled during active disease. The donor label of this sample is uncertain. The source material was peripheral blood. The CDR3 spells CATGFQETQYF. CDR3 nucleotide sequence: TGTGCCACCGGTTTTCAAGAGACCCAGTACTTC.